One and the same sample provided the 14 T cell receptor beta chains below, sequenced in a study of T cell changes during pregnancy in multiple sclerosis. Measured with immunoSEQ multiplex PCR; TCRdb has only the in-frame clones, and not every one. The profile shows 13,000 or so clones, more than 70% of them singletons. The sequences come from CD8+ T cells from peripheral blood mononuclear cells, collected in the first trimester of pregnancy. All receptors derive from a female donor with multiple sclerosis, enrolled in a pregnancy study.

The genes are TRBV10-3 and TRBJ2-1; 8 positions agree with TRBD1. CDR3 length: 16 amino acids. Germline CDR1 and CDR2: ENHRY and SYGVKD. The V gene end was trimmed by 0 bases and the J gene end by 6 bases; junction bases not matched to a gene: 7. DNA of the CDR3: TGTGCCATCAGTGAGTCTACCAGGGGGCGGACCAATGAGCAGTTCTTC. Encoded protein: CAISESTRGRTNEQFF.

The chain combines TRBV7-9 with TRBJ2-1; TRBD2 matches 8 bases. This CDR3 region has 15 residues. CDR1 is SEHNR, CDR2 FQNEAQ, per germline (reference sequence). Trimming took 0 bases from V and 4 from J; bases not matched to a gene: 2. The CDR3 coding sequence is TGTGCCAGCAGCTTAGCAGCGGGGGAGTACAATGAGCAGTTCTTC. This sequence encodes CASSLAAGEYNEQFF.

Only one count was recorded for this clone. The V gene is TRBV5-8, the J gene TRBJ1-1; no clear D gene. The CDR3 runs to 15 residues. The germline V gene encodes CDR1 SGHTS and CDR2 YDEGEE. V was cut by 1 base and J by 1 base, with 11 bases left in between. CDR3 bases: TGTGCCAGCAGCTTGCAAGGACGGGAGAACACTGAAGCTTTCTTT. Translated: CASSLQGRENTEAFF.

CDR3 DNA: TGTGCCAGCAGTGAAAATTTTCCCCCAGGAAACTATGGCTACACCTTC. As protein: CASSENFPPGNYGYTF. The V call is TRBV25-1, the J call TRBJ1-2; D is unresolved. CDR3 length: 16 residues. V lost 2 bases and J lost 2, with 15 bases in between. Germline lookup yields CDR1 MGHDK and CDR2 SYGVNS.

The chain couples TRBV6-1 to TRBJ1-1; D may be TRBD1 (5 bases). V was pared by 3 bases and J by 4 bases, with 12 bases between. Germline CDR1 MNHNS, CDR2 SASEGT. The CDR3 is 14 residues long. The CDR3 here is CASSEGPEGTEAFF. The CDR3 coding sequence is TGTGCCAGCAGTGAGGGACCGGAGGGCACTGAAGCTTTCTTT.

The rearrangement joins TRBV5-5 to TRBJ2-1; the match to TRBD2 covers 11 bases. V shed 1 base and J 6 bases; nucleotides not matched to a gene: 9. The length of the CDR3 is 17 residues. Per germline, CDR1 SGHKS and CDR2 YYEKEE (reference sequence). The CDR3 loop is CASSLTKASGGSNEQFF. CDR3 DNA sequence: TGTGCCAGCAGCTTGACAAAAGCTAGCGGGGGGAGCAATGAGCAGTTCTTC.

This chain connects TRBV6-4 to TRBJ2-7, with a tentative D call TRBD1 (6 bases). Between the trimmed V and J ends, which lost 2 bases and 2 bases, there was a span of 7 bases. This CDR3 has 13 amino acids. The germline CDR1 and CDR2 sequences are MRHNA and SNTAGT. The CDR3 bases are TGTGCCAGCAGTGACCGGGACACCTACGAGCAGTACTTC. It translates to CASSDRDTYEQYF.

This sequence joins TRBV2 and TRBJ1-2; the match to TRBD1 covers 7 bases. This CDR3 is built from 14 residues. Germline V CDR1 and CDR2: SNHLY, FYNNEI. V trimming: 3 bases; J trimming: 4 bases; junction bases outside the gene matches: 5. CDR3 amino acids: CASSDRRQGYGYTF. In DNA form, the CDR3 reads TGTGCCAGCAGTGATAGGAGACAGGGCTATGGCTACACCTTC.

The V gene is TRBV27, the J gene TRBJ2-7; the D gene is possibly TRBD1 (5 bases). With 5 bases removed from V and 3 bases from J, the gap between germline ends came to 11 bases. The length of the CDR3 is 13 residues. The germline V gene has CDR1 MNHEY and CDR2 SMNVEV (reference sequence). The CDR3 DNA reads TGTGCCAGCAGTGCCGCAGGGAACTACGAGCAGTACTTC. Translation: CASSAAGNYEQYF.

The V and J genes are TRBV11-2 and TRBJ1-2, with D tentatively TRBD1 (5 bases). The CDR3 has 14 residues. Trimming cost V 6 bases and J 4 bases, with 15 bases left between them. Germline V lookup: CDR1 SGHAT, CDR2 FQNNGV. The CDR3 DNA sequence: TGTGCCAGCAGTTCCACGGGGGGAGGCTATGGCTACACCTTC. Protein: CASSSTGGGYGYTF.

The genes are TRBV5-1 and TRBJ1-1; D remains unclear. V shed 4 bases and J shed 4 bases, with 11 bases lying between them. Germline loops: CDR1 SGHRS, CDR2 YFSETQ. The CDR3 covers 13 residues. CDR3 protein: CASSPLAGTEAFF. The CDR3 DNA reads TGCGCCAGCAGCCCCCTGGCGGGCACTGAAGCTTTCTTT.

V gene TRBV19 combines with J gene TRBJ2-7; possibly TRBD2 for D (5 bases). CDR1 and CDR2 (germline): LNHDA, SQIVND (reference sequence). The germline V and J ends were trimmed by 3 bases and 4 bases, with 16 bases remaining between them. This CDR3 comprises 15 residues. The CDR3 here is CASSIQPGSVYEQYF. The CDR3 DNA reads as TGTGCCAGTAGTATCCAACCGGGATCAGTATACGAGCAGTACTTC. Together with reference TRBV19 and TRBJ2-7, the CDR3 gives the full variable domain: DGGITQSPKYLFRKEGQNVTLSCEQNLNHDAMYWYRQDPGQGLRLIYYSQIVNDFQKGDIAEGYSVSREKKESFPLTVTSAQKNPTAFYLCASSIQPGSVYEQYFGPGTRLTVT.

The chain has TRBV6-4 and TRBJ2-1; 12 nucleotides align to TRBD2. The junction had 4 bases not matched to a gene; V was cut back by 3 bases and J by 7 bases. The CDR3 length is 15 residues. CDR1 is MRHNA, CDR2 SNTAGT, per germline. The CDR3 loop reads CASSERLAGGNEQFF. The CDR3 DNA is TGTGCCAGCAGTGAACGGCTAGCGGGAGGGAATGAGCAGTTCTTC.

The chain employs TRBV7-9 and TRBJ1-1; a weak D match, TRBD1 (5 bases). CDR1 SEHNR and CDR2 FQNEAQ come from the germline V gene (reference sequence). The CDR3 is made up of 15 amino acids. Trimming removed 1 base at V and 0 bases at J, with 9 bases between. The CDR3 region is CASSLEAGMNTEAFF. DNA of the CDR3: TGTGCCAGCAGCTTAGAGGCAGGGATGAACACTGAAGCTTTCTTT.